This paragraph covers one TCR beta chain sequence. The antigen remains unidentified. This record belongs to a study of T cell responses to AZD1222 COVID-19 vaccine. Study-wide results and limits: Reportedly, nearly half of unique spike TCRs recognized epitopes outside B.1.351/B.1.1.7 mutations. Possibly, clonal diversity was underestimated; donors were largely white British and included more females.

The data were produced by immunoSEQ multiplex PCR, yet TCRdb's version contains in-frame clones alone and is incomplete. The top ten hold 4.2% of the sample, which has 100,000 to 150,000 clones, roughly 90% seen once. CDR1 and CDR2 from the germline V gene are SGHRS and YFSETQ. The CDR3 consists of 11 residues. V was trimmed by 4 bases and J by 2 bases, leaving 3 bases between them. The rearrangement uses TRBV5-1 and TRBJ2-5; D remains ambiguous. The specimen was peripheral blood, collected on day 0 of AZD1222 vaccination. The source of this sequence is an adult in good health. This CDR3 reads CASSMQETQYF. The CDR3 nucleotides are TGCGCCAGCAGCATGCAAGAGACCCAGTACTTC.